The 24 T cell receptor beta chains presented below share a single source sample, sequenced in a study of blood T cell repertoires in COVID-19. Sequencing was performed with immunoSEQ multiplex PCR; in TCRdb, only in-frame clones are kept and a portion is missing. The profile covers about 190,000 clones, with more than 70% appearing a single time and under 5% taken by the ten largest. Sequencing was done on a sample of peripheral blood. The receptors were sampled from a human donor in a cohort sampled during active COVID-19.

The V gene is TRBV18, the J gene TRBJ2-7; TRBD1 matches 7 bases. The V gene end was trimmed by 1 base and the J gene end by 6 bases; junction bases not matched to a gene: 3. The CDR3 runs to 13 residues. From germline, CDR1 is KGHSH and CDR2 LQKENI. The CDR3, as DNA: TGTGCCAGCTCACCACTGGACAGGACCGAGCAGTACTTC. Protein product: CASSPLDRTEQYF.

The chain has TRBV2 and TRBJ1-5; the match to TRBD1 covers 7 bases. This CDR3 spans 15 amino acids. The germline CDR1 and CDR2 sequences are SNHLY and FYNNEI. Germline trimming cut 5 bases from V and 0 bases from J; bases unmatched to any gene: 4. The CDR3 is CASSPGQYSNQPQHF. CDR3 nucleotides: TGTGCCAGCAGTCCGGGACAGTATAGCAATCAGCCCCAGCATTTT.

This clone has a handful of counts. The chain is built from TRBV5-4 and TRBJ2-7, with D maybe TRBD2 (5 bases). CDR3 size: 14 residues. V was pared by 3 bases and J by 2 bases, with 12 bases between. Germline values: CDR1 SGHNT, CDR2 YYREEE (reference sequence). The CDR3 DNA is TGTGCCAGCAGCTCCCCTGGGAGCGCCTACGAGCAGTACTTC. Its protein product is CASSSPGSAYEQYF.

The rearrangement links TRBV12-3 or TRBV12-4 to TRBJ1-4; no reliable D call. This CDR3 is 12 amino acids long. Deletions cut 5 bases from V and 8 bases from J, with 9 bases between. The CDR3 sequence: CASSQSREKLFF. In DNA form, the CDR3 reads TGTGCCAGCAGTCAAAGCAGGGAAAAACTGTTTTTT.

CDR3 in amino acids: CASMGDTSYGPQHF. For the CDR3, the DNA is TGTGCCAGCATGGGGGACACGAGCTACGGGCCCCAGCATTTT. The rearrangement joins TRBV2 to TRBJ1-5; tentative D call: TRBD1 (6 bases). The length of the CDR3 is 14 residues. In germline, CDR1 is SNHLY, CDR2 FYNNEI. The V end was cut by 7 bases, the J end by 9 bases, with 19 bases between.

The chain joins TRBV3-1 (or the pseudogene TRBV3-2) to TRBJ2-3, with D maybe TRBD1 (5 bases). Trimming stripped 4 bases from V and 4 bases from J, with 9 bases between. Germline V gives CDR1 LGHDT, CDR2 YNNKEL (reference sequence). CDR3 length: 13 residues. The CDR3 loop is CASSPGYPDTQYF. CDR3 nucleotide sequence: TGTGCCAGCAGCCCAGGGTATCCAGATACGCAGTATTTT.

The rearrangement links TRBV2 to TRBJ1-5, with 7 bases that match TRBD1. CDR3 size: 12 residues. Germline lookup yields CDR1 SNHLY and CDR2 FYNNEI. V lost 6 bases to trimming and J lost 5 bases; unmatched junction nucleotides: 1. This chain's CDR3 is CASSDRDQPQHF. CDR3 sequence (DNA): TGTGCCAGCAGCGACAGGGATCAGCCCCAGCATTTT.

V gene TRBV6-2 or TRBV6-3 combines with J gene TRBJ2-2; 7 positions match TRBD2. V was pared by 5 bases and J by 5 bases, with 2 bases of the junction left unmatched. Germline lookup yields CDR1 MNHEY and CDR2 SVGEGT. The CDR3 totals 13 residues. The CDR3 bases are TGTGCCAGCAGTCTAGCGGAAACCGGGGAGCTGTTTTTT. This translates into CASSLAETGELFF.

This clone was seen a single time. The V and J genes are TRBV11-3 and TRBJ2-1, with 9 bases lining up with TRBD2. Germline V gives CDR1 SGHNT, CDR2 YENEEA. This CDR3 contains 15 residues. J lost 8 bases, V lost 5 bases, and 10 bases had no gene match. Here the CDR3 reads CASSPQGLAKDEQFF. The CDR3 DNA is TGTGCCAGCAGCCCACAAGGACTAGCGAAAGATGAGCAGTTCTTC. Complete variable domain (other parts from reference TRBV11-3 and TRBJ2-1): EAGVVQSPRYKIIEKKQPVAFWCNPISGHNTLYWYLQNLGQGPELLIRYENEEAVDDSQLPKDRFSAERLKGVDSTLKIQPAELGDSAVYLCASSPQGLAKDEQFFGPGTRLTVL.

The V and J genes are TRBV19 and TRBJ2-1, with TRBD2 matching over 7 bases. The germline CDR1 and CDR2 sequences are LNHDA and SQIVND (reference sequence). With V trimmed by 4 bases and J by 6 bases, 6 bases remained unmatched. The CDR3 loop spans 14 amino acids. CDR3 sequence: CASSTGLVSNEQFF. The CDR3, as DNA: TGTGCCAGTAGTACTGGACTAGTTAGCAATGAGCAGTTCTTC.

The chain uses TRBV29-1 and TRBJ2-2; 8 positions match TRBD2. Germline-derived CDR1 and CDR2 are SQVTM and ANQGSEA. This CDR3 is 15 amino acids long. Losses at the gene ends were 6 bases for V and 4 bases for J; bases not matched to a gene: 10. The CDR3 nucleotides read TGCAGCGTCGACATAGCGGGGTCCCTCACCGGGGAGCTGTTTTTT. Its protein product is CSVDIAGSLTGELFF.

The rearrangement uses TRBV5-1 and TRBJ2-2, with TRBD2 identical over 13 bases. The CDR3 is made up of 19 amino acids. With 0 bases clipped from V and 5 bases from J, the junction kept 10 bases outside the gene matches. The germline V gene encodes CDR1 SGHRS and CDR2 YFSETQ. CDR3 in amino acids: CASSLAEWTSGRVTGELFF. As DNA, the CDR3 is TGCGCCAGCAGCTTGGCCGAGTGGACTAGCGGGAGAGTTACCGGGGAGCTGTTTTTT.

V is TRBV6-5 and J is TRBJ1-2; 7 positions match TRBD1. This CDR3 region has 13 residues. Germline values: CDR1 MNHEY, CDR2 SVGAGI. With V trimmed by 8 bases and J by 0 bases, 3 bases remained unmatched. For the CDR3, the DNA is TGTGCCAGCGCGAGGGGGCCTAACTATGGCTACACCTTC. This translates into CASARGPNYGYTF.

This clone was counted only a few times. The chain is built from TRBV5-4 and TRBJ1-2; 9 nucleotides agree with TRBD1. The CDR3 is 16 amino acids. Germline V gene sequence: CDR1 SGHNT, CDR2 YYREEE (reference sequence). Trimming at V came to 4 bases and at J to 4 bases, leaving 11 bases not matched to a gene. CDR3 sequence: CASSPWTGAVSYGYTF. The CDR3 DNA is TGTGCCAGCAGCCCTTGGACAGGGGCCGTTTCCTATGGCTACACCTTC.

The genes are TRBV6-2 or TRBV6-3 and TRBJ2-5, with TRBD1 identical over 7 bases. The germline CDR1 and CDR2 sequences are MNHEY and SVGEGT. V shed 5 bases and J 0 bases; nucleotides not matched to a gene: 6. The CDR3 totals 15 residues. CDR3 nucleotides: TGTGCCAGCAGTCGACAGGGAGAGTACCAAGAGACCCAGTACTTC. This sequence encodes CASSRQGEYQETQYF.

The gene calls are TRBV6-1 and TRBJ1-2, with 8 bases fitting TRBD1. The V gene's germline CDR1 is MNHNS and CDR2 SASEGT. V shed 0 bases and J 0 bases; nucleotides not matched to a gene: 3. The CDR3 runs to 16 residues. CDR3 amino acids: CASSEAQGATNYGYTF. In nucleotides, the CDR3 is TGTGCCAGCAGTGAAGCGCAGGGGGCTACTAACTATGGCTACACCTTC.

V gene TRBV19 combines with J gene TRBJ1-4; 8 bases fit TRBD1. V shed 0 bases, J shed 7 bases, and the junction held 4 bases outside the gene matches. The CDR3 is 15 residues long. Germline V gene data show CDR1 as LNHDA and CDR2 as SQIVND (reference sequence). The CDR3 spells CASSIDPGGVEKLFF. Here the CDR3 DNA reads TGTGCCAGTAGTATAGATCCAGGGGGCGTTGAAAAACTGTTTTTT. Together with reference TRBV19 and TRBJ1-4, the CDR3 gives the full variable domain: DGGITQSPKYLFRKEGQNVTLSCEQNLNHDAMYWYRQDPGQGLRLIYYSQIVNDFQKGDIAEGYSVSREKKESFPLTVTSAQKNPTAFYLCASSIDPGGVEKLFFGSGTQLSVL.

The chain has TRBV6-5 and TRBJ2-5; no reliable D call. CDR3 length equals 13 residues. The V end was cut by 0 bases, the J end by 7 bases, with 9 bases between. Looked up from germline, CDR1 is MNHEY and CDR2 is SVGAGI. The CDR3 spells CASSYSAEWTQYF. CDR3 nucleotide sequence: TGTGCCAGCAGTTACTCGGCGGAGTGGACCCAGTACTTC.

This clone showed up just once. This chain joins TRBV5-1 and TRBJ2-1; 13 bases are shared with TRBD2. The CDR3 totals 17 residues. The V gene end was trimmed by 0 bases and the J gene end by 7 bases; junction bases not matched to a gene: 7. CDR1 SGHRS and CDR2 YFSETQ come from the germline V gene. In DNA form, the CDR3 reads TGCGCCAGCAGCTTGGCCCTTACTAGCGGGGGGGCGAATGAGCAGTTCTTC. The encoded protein is CASSLALTSGGANEQFF.

In DNA, the CDR3 is TGCGCCAGCAGCCTCCGACACCCCACAGGGGGCGATTCGAACACTGAAGCTTTCTTT. It encodes CASSLRHPTGGDSNTEAFF. The J gene is TRBJ1-1, the V gene TRBV4-1; TRBD1 matches at 9 bases. Germline CDR1 MGHRA, CDR2 YSYEKL. The CDR3 sequence is 19 residues long. V was pared by 4 bases and J by 1 base, with 16 bases of the junction left unmatched.

The chain is built from TRBV12-3 or TRBV12-4 and TRBJ1-1; D unresolved. The length of the CDR3 is 13 residues. The ends were cut back, 4 bases at V and 1 base at J, with 7 bases in the middle. CDR3 in amino acids: CASSSVPNTEAFF. The CDR3 DNA sequence: TGTGCCAGCAGTTCAGTTCCGAACACTGAAGCTTTCTTT.

The rearrangement joins TRBV12-1 to TRBJ2-1; the D segment call TRBD2 is taken from the table without a DNA check. TRBV12-1 is a recognized pseudogene. The CDR3 contains 17 residues. The DNA for the CDR3 is TGTGCCAGCAGCTTTGTCGAATTAGCGGGAGGGCCGGATGAGCAGTTCTTC. Encoded protein: CASSFVELAGGPDEQFF.

The chain carries TRBV29-1 and TRBJ2-2; 7 bases map to TRBD2. In germline, CDR1 is SQVTM, CDR2 ANQGSEA. This CDR3 region has 12 residues. J lost 7 bases, V lost 7 bases, and 6 bases had no gene match. CDR3 bases: TGCAGCGCTACTAGCGAGGGCGGGGAGCTGTTTTTT. Its protein product is CSATSEGGELFF.

As concerns this clone: The same CDR3 arises from other DNA sequences in this sample as well. J is TRBJ2-2 and V is TRBV5-1, with 12 bases that match TRBD1. This CDR3 region has 15 residues. Germline CDR1 SGHRS, CDR2 YFSETQ. The trim removed 7 bases at V and 5 bases at J, leaving 6 bases unmatched. This CDR3 is CASSGQGASTGELFF. CDR3 DNA sequence: TGCGCCAGCTCGGGACAGGGGGCATCTACCGGGGAGCTGTTTTTT.